This T cell receptor beta chain originates from a study of blood T cells in healthy people across ages. Whole-study findings and limits: CMV status of donors was not determined, possibly confounding expanded clonotype changes.

Details on this clonotype: Its specificity is unknown.

A second roughly 7 to 12 cycle PCR used barcoded and J-beta primers. A template-switch adaptor that had 12 random nucleotides put a tag on each cDNA molecule. TCRdb recomputed calls from the 5' RACE reads with MiXCR, one row per CDR3 protein. The data show some 900,000 distinct CDR3 sequences, around 46% seen once. The amount of total RNA extracted per sample was at least 6 micrograms. This clonotype originated in a man aged 25-40 years in good health. Sequenced: blood.

In DNA, the CDR3 is TGTGCCAGCACCACCTCGTGGGGTGCCGGGGAGCTGTTTTTT. As protein: CASTTSWGAGELFF. V usage is TRBV3-1 and J usage is TRBJ2-2; no firm D call. Germline V gives CDR1 LGHDT, CDR2 YNNKEL (reference sequence). The CDR3 sequence is 14 residues long. V lost 7 bases and J 6 bases, leaving 15 bases between the germline ends.